This T cell receptor (beta chain) was recovered during a study of T cell responses to AZD1222 COVID-19 vaccine. Regarding the study as a whole: Clonal diversity may have been underestimated in mostly white British donors. Unmutated variant regions are reportedly the target of nearly half of TCRs that are spike-specific. Repertoire samples came only from after the peak T cell response.

The germline CDR1 and CDR2 sequences are MGHRA and YSYEKL. The CDR3 runs to 13 residues. The V and J ends lost 2 bases and 2 bases respectively, with 6 bases between them. A note on this clone: Antigen unknown.

Repertoires were generated with immunoSEQ multiplex PCR, while TCRdb's copy carries only in-frame clones and drops some. The sample records about 190,000 clones, around 87% being singletons. The chain is built from TRBV4-1 and TRBJ2-5; D uncertain. The TCR sequence derives from an adult in good health. Sequencing used peripheral blood, obtained on day 0 of MenACWY control vaccination. The CDR3 nucleotides read TGCGCCAGCAGCCAATTTAGGCAAGAGACCCAGTACTTC. It yields the protein CASSQFRQETQYF.